The clone carrying this T cell receptor beta chain was counted ten times or more. Antigen specificity is unknown. This entry comes from a study of T-cell memory formation after mild COVID-19. Study outcomes and limitations: For contracting clones, CD4+ ones sat mainly in CM and EM, CD8+ in EMRA. Clones that shrank (day 15 to 85) were balanced CD4/CD8, whereas later expanders leaned CD4+.

TCRdb re-derived calls from the 5' RACE reads in MiXCR, one entry per CDR3 protein. The sample lists tens of thousands of distinct CDR3 sequences; 6.5% to 9% were seen once. With 6 bases removed from V and 5 bases from J, the gap between germline ends came to 14 bases. CDR3 length equals 12 residues. Germline loops: CDR1 DFQATT, CDR2 SNEGSKA (reference sequence). The chain has TRBV20-1 and TRBJ2-7; the D gene could be TRBD1 or TRBD2 (5 bases each). The specimen sequenced was PBMCs or a T cell subset sorted from them (not recorded which). The clonotype originates from an adult woman who had mild COVID-19 (a few samples of this study predate the infection). Cell type and time point are not known. CDR3 in amino acids: CSAPGAVHEQYF. The CDR3 coding sequence is TGCAGTGCCCCCGGGGCAGTCCACGAGCAGTACTTC.